The TCR beta chain under discussion was sequenced for a study of beta chain features in type 1 diabetes. Study context: Cells sorted and examined across all samples totaled approximately 110 million.

The count of this clone is one. The antigen remains undetermined. Sorted populations all exceeded 95% purity. Expressed TCRB transcripts were sequenced, since all the RNA that had been isolated was reverse transcribed. Roughly 3.6 million reads were obtained on average from naive, central memory and regulatory T cell samples. The method was immunoSEQ multiplex PCR; TCRdb's version includes in-frame clones alone and lacks a portion of them. Of 250,000 to 300,000 clones detected, about 24% appear once; the ten largest clones hold around 0.013%. Germline V gene lookup returns CDR1 MDHEN and CDR2 SYDVKM. There are 20 residues in the CDR3. V dropped 4 bases and J dropped 0 bases, with 22 bases sitting between them. General observations from the study: Shortening of TCRB CDR3s, moderate but significant, appeared in all four CD4+ subsets of Type 1 diabetes patients.

This rearrangement joins TRBV28 to TRBJ2-6; D is unclear. Sequencing input: naive CD4+ T cells from blood. The receptor's source is a woman aged 25 to 45 with type 1 diabetes. The DNA for the CDR3 is TGTGCCAGCAGTTCATATCTGGGCCGCCGCCGATCCTCTGGGGCCAACGTCCTGACTTTC. This sequence encodes CASSSYLGRRRSSGANVLTF.